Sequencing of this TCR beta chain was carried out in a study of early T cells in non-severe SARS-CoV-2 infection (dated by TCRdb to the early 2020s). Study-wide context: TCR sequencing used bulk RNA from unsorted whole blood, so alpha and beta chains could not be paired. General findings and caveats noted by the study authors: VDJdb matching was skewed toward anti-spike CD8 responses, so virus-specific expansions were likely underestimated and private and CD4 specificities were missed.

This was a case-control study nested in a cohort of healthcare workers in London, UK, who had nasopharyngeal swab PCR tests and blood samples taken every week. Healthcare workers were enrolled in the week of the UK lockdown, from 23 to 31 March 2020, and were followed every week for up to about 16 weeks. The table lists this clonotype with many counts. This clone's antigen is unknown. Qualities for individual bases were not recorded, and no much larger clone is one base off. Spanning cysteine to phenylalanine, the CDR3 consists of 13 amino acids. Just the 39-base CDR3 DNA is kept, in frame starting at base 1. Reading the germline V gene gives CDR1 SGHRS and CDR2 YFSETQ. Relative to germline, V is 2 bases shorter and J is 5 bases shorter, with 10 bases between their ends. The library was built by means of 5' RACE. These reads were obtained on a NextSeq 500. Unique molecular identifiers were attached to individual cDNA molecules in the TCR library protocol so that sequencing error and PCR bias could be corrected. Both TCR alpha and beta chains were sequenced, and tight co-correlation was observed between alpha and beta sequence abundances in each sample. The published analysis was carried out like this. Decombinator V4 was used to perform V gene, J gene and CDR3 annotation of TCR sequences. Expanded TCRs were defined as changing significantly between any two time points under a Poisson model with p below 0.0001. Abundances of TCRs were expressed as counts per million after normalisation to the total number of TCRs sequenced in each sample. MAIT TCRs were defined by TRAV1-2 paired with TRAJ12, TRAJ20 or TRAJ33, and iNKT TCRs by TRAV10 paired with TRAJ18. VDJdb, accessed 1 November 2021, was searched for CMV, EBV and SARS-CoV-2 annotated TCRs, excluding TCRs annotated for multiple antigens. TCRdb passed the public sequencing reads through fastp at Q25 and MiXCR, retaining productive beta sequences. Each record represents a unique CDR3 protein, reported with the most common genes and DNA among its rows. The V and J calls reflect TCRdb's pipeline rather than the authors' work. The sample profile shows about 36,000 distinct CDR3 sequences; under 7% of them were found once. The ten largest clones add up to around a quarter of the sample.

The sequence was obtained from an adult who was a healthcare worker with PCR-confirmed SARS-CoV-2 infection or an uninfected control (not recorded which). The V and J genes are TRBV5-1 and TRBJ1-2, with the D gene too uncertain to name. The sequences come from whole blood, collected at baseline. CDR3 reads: CASSFQAEYGYTF. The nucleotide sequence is TGCGCCAGCAGCTTCCAGGCGGAATATGGCTACACCTTC.